Each of the 31 T cell receptor beta chains below was sequenced from the same sample in a study of blood T cell repertoires in COVID-19. TCRdb keeps only in-frame clones here, not all; method: immunoSEQ multiplex PCR. This table holds 150,000 to 190,000 clones, approximately 79% found once. Sequencing was done on a sample of PBMCs or T cells enriched from blood (not recorded which). Receptor source: a man aged 50-60 years who had recovered from COVID-19.

V usage is TRBV5-6 and J usage is TRBJ2-3; a possible D gene is TRBD2 (6 bases). CDR3 length: 14 residues. Germline V gene lookup returns CDR1 SGHDT and CDR2 YYEEEE. Trimming stripped 0 bases from V and 7 bases from J, with 12 bases between. The CDR3 loop is CASSLEAGVHTQYF. CDR3 nucleotide sequence: TGTGCCAGCAGCTTGGAAGCGGGTGTACATACGCAGTATTTT.

The chain recombines TRBV10-3 with TRBJ1-3; no definite D call. The germline gives CDR1 ENHRY, CDR2 SYGVKD. The CDR3 length is 13 residues. V lost 6 bases and J lost 2, with 8 bases in between. The CDR3 here is CAISASAGNTIYF. The CDR3 DNA reads as TGTGCCATCAGCGCGAGTGCTGGAAACACCATATATTTT.

This clone is classed as medium-sized (0.01 to 0.1%). The V and J genes are TRBV2 and TRBJ2-7; 10 bases line up with TRBD2. The V gene's germline CDR1 is SNHLY and CDR2 FYNNEI. The V and J ends lost 6 bases and 6 bases, in that order; junction bases with no gene match: 8. This CDR3 is built from 14 residues. CDR3 coding DNA: TGTGCCAGCAGGCTCGGACTAGCGGCGGGCGAGCAGTACTTC. This codes for CASRLGLAAGEQYF.

V gene TRBV4-2 combines with J gene TRBJ1-4, with TRBD1 matching over 8 bases. In germline, CDR1 is LGHNA, CDR2 YNFKEQ. V gave up 0 bases and J gave up 5 bases; unmatched junction bases: 5. The CDR3 is 16 residues long. The CDR3 DNA sequence: TGTGCCAGCAGCCAAGAGGGGACAGGAGGGAATGAAAAACTGTTTTTT. Amino acids: CASSQEGTGGNEKLFF.

V and J are TRBV29-1 and TRBJ2-1; possibly TRBD1 for D (5 bases). The V gene lost 4 bases and the J gene lost 5 bases, with 12 bases spanning the gap. This CDR3 has 13 residues. Germline lookup yields CDR1 SQVTM and CDR2 ANQGSEA. CDR3: CSVVAGLNNEQFF. CDR3 DNA: TGCAGCGTTGTGGCAGGGCTTAACAATGAGCAGTTCTTC.

J is TRBJ1-1 and V is TRBV9, with 8 bases that match TRBD1. This CDR3 has 16 residues. Germline assignment: CDR1 SGDLS and CDR2 YYNGEE. V trimming: 0 bases; J trimming: 1 base; junction bases outside the gene matches: 5. This CDR3 reads CASSVVAGTGNTEAFF. The CDR3 region has the DNA TGTGCCAGCAGCGTAGTCGCTGGGACAGGGAACACTGAAGCTTTCTTT.

This chain uses TRBV14 with TRBJ1-2; 9 nucleotides agree with TRBD1. CDR1 is SGHDN, CDR2 FVKESK, per germline. This CDR3 has 14 residues. The J segment lost 4 bases and the V segment lost 6 bases, leaving 6 bases of the junction unmatched. The CDR3 region is CASSPTGGGYGYTF. CDR3 nucleotide sequence: TGTGCCAGCAGTCCAACAGGGGGCGGCTATGGCTACACCTTC.

The chain is built from TRBV7-3 and TRBJ2-2, with D possibly TRBD1 on 6 matching bases. V dropped 5 bases and J dropped 3 bases, with 16 bases sitting between them. The CDR3 is made up of 16 amino acids. CDR1 and CDR2 (germline): SGHTA, FQGTGA. The CDR3 reads CASSPNRVWDTGELFF. The CDR3 nucleotides are TGTGCCAGCAGCCCAAACAGGGTATGGGACACCGGGGAGCTGTTTTTT.

This clone was counted only a few times. The same CDR3 is also encoded by other DNA sequences in this sample. The chain is built from TRBV29-1 and TRBJ1-1; 7 bases map to TRBD1. The CDR3 is 14 residues long. V dropped 3 bases and J dropped 1; count of bases not matched to a gene: 5. Germline loops: CDR1 SQVTM, CDR2 ANQGSEA. The CDR3 is CSVEGQNPNTEAFF. CDR3 DNA sequence: TGCAGCGTTGAGGGACAGAATCCGAACACTGAAGCTTTCTTT.

The rearrangement joins TRBV19 to TRBJ1-1; TRBD1 aligns across 8 bases. The length of the CDR3 is 16 residues. Germline lookup yields CDR1 LNHDA and CDR2 SQIVND (reference sequence). V lost 8 bases and J lost 0; bases outside the gene matches: 11. The CDR3 region has the DNA TGTGCCAGTGGGACAGGAAGTTCTGTCGTGAACACTGAAGCTTTCTTT. Encoded protein: CASGTGSSVVNTEAFF.

This clone was recorded a few times. The rearrangement joins TRBV4-3 to TRBJ1-1, with 7 positions matching TRBD1. The CDR3 loop spans 15 amino acids. CDR1 LGHNA and CDR2 YSLEER come from the germline V gene. Trimming removed 6 bases from V and 5 bases from J; junction bases left unmatched: 12. CDR3 sequence reads: CASRIDDRVGTEAFF. CDR3 DNA sequence: TGCGCCAGCAGAATAGACGACAGGGTTGGGACTGAAGCTTTCTTT.

This rearrangement joins TRBV7-2 to TRBJ1-5; possible D gene TRBD1, 5 bases. This CDR3 contains 15 residues. The germline V gene encodes CDR1 SGHTA and CDR2 FQGNSA. Trimming pared 4 bases from V and 3 bases from J, leaving 13 bases between. The CDR3 sequence: CASSSQGNNNQPQHF. CDR3 bases: TGTGCCAGCAGCTCCCAGGGAAATAACAATCAGCCCCAGCATTTT.

The chain is built from TRBV25-1 and TRBJ2-2; 9 positions agree with TRBD1. The V gene end was trimmed by 3 bases and the J gene end by 7 bases; junction bases not matched to a gene: 6. The length of the CDR3 is 15 residues. CDR1 is MGHDK and CDR2 is SYGVNS in the germline V gene. CDR3 amino acids: CASSEPSTGGGELFF. The CDR3 coding sequence is TGTGCCAGCAGTGAGCCCTCGACAGGGGGCGGGGAGCTGTTTTTT. The full variable domain, with the rest looked up from reference TRBV25-1 and TRBJ2-2, is EADIYQTPRYLVIGTGKKITLECSQTMGHDKMYWYQQDPGMELHLIHYSYGVNSTEKGDLSSESTVSRIRTEHFPLTLESARPSHTSQYLCASSEPSTGGGELFFGEGSRLTVL.

This chain joins TRBV6-6 and TRBJ1-1, with 7 nucleotides matching TRBD1. The CDR3 has 15 residues. Looked up from germline, CDR1 is MNHNY and CDR2 is SVGAGI (reference sequence). With 6 bases clipped from V and 0 bases from J, the junction kept 7 bases outside the gene matches. CDR3 amino acids: CASSHGQVMNTEAFF. CDR3 bases: TGTGCCAGCAGCCACGGACAGGTCATGAACACTGAAGCTTTCTTT.

This clone was recorded a few times. This chain joins TRBV3-1 (or the pseudogene TRBV3-2) and TRBJ2-1, with D unclear. The length of the CDR3 is 15 residues. Trimming cost V 3 bases and J 4 bases, with 13 bases left between them. Looked up from germline, CDR1 is LGHDT and CDR2 is YNNKEL (reference sequence). CDR3 protein: CASSQAQRFYNEQFF. CDR3 nucleotide sequence: TGTGCCAGCAGCCAGGCACAACGATTTTACAATGAGCAGTTCTTC.

V usage is TRBV7-9 and J usage is TRBJ2-5, with D possibly TRBD1 on 5 matching bases. V lost 3 bases and J 3 bases, leaving 5 bases between the germline ends. Looked up from germline, CDR1 is SEHNR and CDR2 is FQNEAQ (reference sequence). CDR3 size: 12 residues. The CDR3 DNA is TGTGCCAGCAGCTTGACAGAAGAGACCCAGTACTTC. Translating gives CASSLTEETQYF.

This clone was detected only once. The V call is TRBV6-2 or TRBV6-3, the J call TRBJ2-3, with D possibly being TRBD2 (5 bases). The CDR3 consists of 14 residues. V shed 4 bases and J shed 3 bases, with 11 bases lying between them. Germline values: CDR1 MNHEY, CDR2 SVGEGT. This CDR3 reads CASSWGVGTDTQYF. In DNA form, the CDR3 reads TGTGCCAGCAGTTGGGGAGTCGGAACAGATACGCAGTATTTT.

The chain carries TRBV7-3 and TRBJ2-3; perhaps TRBD1 as D (5 bases). Trimming cost V 4 bases and J 9 bases, with 11 bases left between them. This CDR3 has 12 residues. CDR1 and CDR2 from the germline V gene are SGHTA and FQGTGA. The CDR3, as DNA: TGTGCCAGCAGCTCGGCAGGGTACACGCAGTATTTT. Translation: CASSSAGYTQYF.

The chain links TRBV5-6 to TRBJ2-2; TRBD1 is a possible D gene (6 bases). Germline CDR1 reads SGHDT; CDR2 reads YYEEEE. This CDR3 is built from 16 residues. V was cut by 4 bases and J by 1 base, with 14 bases left in between. The CDR3 here is CASSETGIRNTGELFF. The DNA for the CDR3 is TGTGCCAGCAGCGAGACAGGTATTAGGAACACCGGGGAGCTGTTTTTT.

The rearrangement links TRBV29-1 to TRBJ1-1, with a tentative D call TRBD1 (5 bases). V shed 4 bases and J shed 1 base, with 16 bases lying between them. Germline CDR1 SQVTM, CDR2 ANQGSEA. The CDR3 sequence is 15 residues long. CDR3 sequence reads: CSVATWTYENTEAFF. For the CDR3, the DNA is TGCAGCGTTGCGACCTGGACATACGAGAACACTGAAGCTTTCTTT. Together with reference TRBV29-1 and TRBJ1-1, the CDR3 gives the full variable domain: SAVISQKPSRDICQRGTSLTIQCQVDSQVTMMFWYRQQPGQSLTLIATANQGSEATYESGFVIDKFPISRPNLTFSTLTVSNMSPEDSSIYLCSVATWTYENTEAFFGQGTRLTVV.

This chain uses TRBV19 with TRBJ1-1; TRBD1 aligns across 10 bases. Trimming at V came to 2 bases and at J to 6 bases, leaving 6 bases not matched to a gene. The CDR3 is 15 residues long. Germline V gene sequence: CDR1 LNHDA, CDR2 SQIVND (reference sequence). The chain's CDR3 is CASSIRPGTGAEAFF. Here the CDR3 DNA reads TGTGCCAGTAGTATACGTCCCGGGACAGGGGCTGAAGCTTTCTTT.

The chain carries TRBV3-1 (or the pseudogene TRBV3-2) and TRBJ1-1; D is ambiguous. The V end was cut by 4 bases, the J end by 5 bases, with 11 bases between. The germline V gene encodes CDR1 LGHDT and CDR2 YNNKEL (reference sequence). The CDR3 runs 13 residues. CDR3 sequence reads: CASSRTVGTEAFF. The CDR3, as DNA: TGTGCCAGCAGCCGGACTGTCGGGACTGAAGCTTTCTTT.

V and J are TRBV4-2 and TRBJ2-1; 7 nucleotides align to TRBD1. CDR1 LGHNA and CDR2 YNFKEQ come from the germline V gene. The ends lost 5 bases at V and 0 bases at J; junction bases unmatched: 7. The CDR3 sequence is 16 residues long. The CDR3 bases are TGTGCCAGCAGCATCGACAGGGCCGGCTCCTACAATGAGCAGTTCTTC. This codes for CASSIDRAGSYNEQFF.

This clone has just one count. Here the CDR3 DNA reads TGTGCCAGCAGCCCAGTCCGGACAGGGGGCAATCAGCCCCAGCATTTT. Translating it yields CASSPVRTGGNQPQHF. This chain links TRBV2 with TRBJ1-5; 9 bases are a match to TRBD1. Germline V CDR1 and CDR2: SNHLY, FYNNEI. V was pared by 6 bases and J by 2 bases, with 8 bases of the junction left unmatched. The length of the CDR3 is 16 residues.

The sample holds a few counts of this clone. The chain couples TRBV5-4 to TRBJ1-6, with 8 bases that match TRBD1. Unmatched junction bases numbered 8, after V lost 5 bases and J lost 7 bases. The CDR3 runs to 15 residues. The germline V gene encodes CDR1 SGHNT and CDR2 YYREEE (reference sequence). The CDR3: CASRDRAFGNSPLHF. The CDR3 DNA follows: TGTGCCAGCAGGGACAGGGCTTTTGGGAATTCACCCCTCCACTTT. Together with reference TRBV5-4 and TRBJ1-6, the CDR3 gives the full variable domain: ETGVTQSPTHLIKTRGQQVTLRCSSQSGHNTVSWYQQALGQGPQFIFQYYREEENGRGNFPPRFSGLQFPNYSSELNVNALELDDSALYLCASRDRAFGNSPLHFGNGTRLTVT.

V usage is TRBV4-1 and J usage is TRBJ2-1; 7 bases align to TRBD1. The CDR3 runs to 16 residues. Per germline, CDR1 MGHRA and CDR2 YSYEKL. After removal of 3 bases from V and 2 bases from J, the junction contained 7 bases not matched to a gene. The CDR3 nucleotides read TGCGCCAGCAGCCAGGCCGGGACAGTCACCTACAATGAGCAGTTCTTC. It is translated as CASSQAGTVTYNEQFF.

The genes are TRBV27 and TRBJ2-7; tentatively, D is TRBD1 (8 bases). The V gene lost 6 bases and the J gene lost 4 bases, with 22 bases spanning the gap. This CDR3 comprises 16 residues. CDR1 and CDR2 from the germline V gene are MNHEY and SMNVEV (reference sequence). The CDR3 protein is CASSSPGGQDSYEQYF. CDR3 bases: TGTGCCAGCAGCTCCCCGGGGGGACAGGATTCATACGAGCAGTACTTC.

The rearrangement joins TRBV5-1 to TRBJ1-6, with 11 nucleotides matching TRBD1. V shed 4 bases and J 7 bases; nucleotides not matched to a gene: 4. The CDR3 sequence is 15 residues long. Germline CDR1 and CDR2: SGHRS and YFSETQ. CDR3 sequence: CASSNRDRGNSPLHF. In DNA form, the CDR3 reads TGCGCCAGCAGCAACCGGGACAGGGGGAATTCACCCCTCCACTTT.

The V call is TRBV7-9, the J call TRBJ1-2; 7 bases match TRBD1. The V and J ends lost 2 bases and 7 bases, in that order; junction bases with no gene match: 4. CDR1 and CDR2 (germline): SEHNR, FQNEAQ (reference sequence). The CDR3 is 13 amino acids. DNA of the CDR3: TGTGCCAGCAGCTTAAGACAGGGTGTTGGCTACACCTTC. This encodes CASSLRQGVGYTF.

This clone turned up a few times. Other nucleotide sequences from this sample produce the same CDR3. The chain links TRBV6-1 to TRBJ2-7; D may be TRBD2 (6 bases). The CDR3 is 13 residues long. V gave up 2 bases and J gave up 3 bases, with 8 bases separating them. Per germline, CDR1 MNHNS and CDR2 SASEGT. The CDR3 sequence: CASSEWGDYEQYF. CDR3 coding DNA: TGTGCCAGCAGTGAATGGGGGGACTACGAGCAGTACTTC.

The chain carries TRBV27 and TRBJ1-6; a weak D match, TRBD1 (6 bases). Trimming left V 6 bases short and J 6 bases short, with 12 bases between. CDR3 size: 14 residues. CDR1 and CDR2 from the germline V gene are MNHEY and SMNVEV (reference sequence). The CDR3 loop reads CASRADSVNSPLHF. The DNA for the CDR3 is TGTGCCAGCAGGGCGGACAGTGTTAATTCACCCCTCCACTTT.